This entry is about one T cell receptor beta chain. The specificity of this receptor is unknown. The input lacks base qualities; no much larger clone sits a single base away. The data originate from a study of blood T cell repertoires in COVID-19 (dated by TCRdb to 2020 to 2021). The study in broad terms: Collaborator samples came from the United States, Italy and Spain and covered acute and convalescent phases of COVID-19. A de-identified subject ID, COVID-19 status, age in years and sex were almost always included in the sample metadata. Where available, HLA class I and class II types were obtained from metadata supplied by the sample provider rather than from assay-based typing. Samples were obtained from the ongoing ImmuneRACE study (first 160 participants) and from about 1,300 subjects provided by 6 global collaborators. The repertoires were made available in a free public database intended to serve as a resource for research on the immune response to SARS-CoV-2. The material from the prospective study consisted of cDNA or gDNA derived from T cells, B-cell-depleted T cells, or PBMCs. Deeply sampled blood TCRbeta repertoires from subjects exposed to, actively infected with, or recovered from COVID-19 were included in the dataset.

The collaborating institutions used their own protocols to collect whole blood in K2EDTA tubes. For TCRbeta analysis, collaborators shipped samples as frozen whole blood, isolated PBMCs, or DNA extracted from either of those sample types. The immunoSEQ Assay, a bias-controlled multiplex PCR, was used to amplify TCRbeta CDR3 regions from genomic DNA. Per the source publication's procedure: Nucleated cell counts per sample were estimated from amplification of reference gene primers within the assay. To quantify the absolute abundance of each unique TCRbeta CDR3 rearrangement, sequence reads were collapsed and filtered. For each sample, productive Simpson clonality was calculated as the square root of Simpson's diversity index across productive rearrangements. TCRdb's version of the immuneACCESS table is confined to in-frame rearrangements and falls short of the full clone set. An unresolved V gene accounts for under half of the shortfall where checked; the remainder is of unknown origin. The DNA was the basis for D and trimming; V, J and clone size are from that table. Counted in this sample were roughly 120,000 clones; approximately 89% of them appeared once. The ten largest clones capture approximately 4.7% of the sample.

From the germline V gene (reference sequence), CDR1 is LGHDT and CDR2 is YNNKEL. From cysteine to phenylalanine, the CDR3 is 14 amino acids long. CDR3 DNA is the only sequence kept; it has 42 bases, read in frame from the first base. V drops 7 bases and J drops 2 bases, leaving 15 bases in between. Overall study outcomes, separate from this receptor: Clinical and demographic metadata were provided uncurated, with the amount varying by source and participant.

In this chain, TRBV3-1 (or the pseudogene TRBV3-2) is recombined with TRBJ2-7, with a tentative D gene TRBD2 over 6 matching bases. The clonotype comes from a man aged 40-49 years with acute or convalescent COVID-19. The sequenced sample consisted of peripheral blood. The DNA sequence reads TGTGCCAGCAAGACGTCTACGGGGGCCTACGAGCAGTACTTC. Translated, this is CASKTSTGAYEQYF.